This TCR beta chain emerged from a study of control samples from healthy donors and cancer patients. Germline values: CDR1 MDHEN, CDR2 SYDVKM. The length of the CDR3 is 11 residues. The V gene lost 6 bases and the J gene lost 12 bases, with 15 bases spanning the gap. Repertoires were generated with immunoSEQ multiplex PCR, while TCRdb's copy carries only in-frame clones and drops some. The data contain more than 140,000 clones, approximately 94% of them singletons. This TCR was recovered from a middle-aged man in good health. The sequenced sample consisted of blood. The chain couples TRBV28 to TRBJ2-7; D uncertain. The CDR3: CASSRSQPLYF. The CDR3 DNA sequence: TGTGCCAGCAGCCGAAGCCAACCCTTGTACTTC.